Here is one T cell receptor (beta chain) with its context. The age range of participants was 18 to 89 years, with residence in approximately 25 US areas. Self-reported history from a screening survey and questionnaire set each donor's cohort. Within the 2 weeks before study entry, each person in the exposed group met a COVID-19 case. The length of the CDR3 is 17 residues. V dropped 4 bases and J dropped 0 bases, with 15 bases sitting between them. Germline loops: CDR1 KGHDR, CDR2 SFDVKD. The data were obtained in a study of blood T cell repertoires in COVID-19. Study background: PBMCs, B-cell-depleted T cells, or T cells provided the cDNA or gDNA that made up the material.

Method: immunoSEQ multiplex PCR; TCRdb's copy keeps in-frame clones and lacks some. The sample includes around 140,000 clones, roughly 90% of them seen just once. The gene calls are TRBV24-1 and TRBJ2-4; TRBD1 might be the D (6 bases). The sample taken for sequencing was PBMCs or T cells enriched from blood (not recorded which). The TCR was taken from a woman in her forties who had been exposed to COVID-19. Here the CDR3 DNA reads TGTGCCACCAGTGAGGACCGGGACATACTAGCCAAAAACATTCAGTACTTC. Its protein is CATSEDRDILAKNIQYF.